This T cell receptor (beta chain) was found in a study of blood T cell repertoires in COVID-19. Authors' methods: Reference gene primer amplification gave estimated nucleated cell counts. Data came from immunoSEQ multiplex PCR; TCRdb stores just in-frame clones and leaves some out. V and J calls and clone size follow that table, whereas D and trimming were derived from the DNA. Among around 320,000 clones listed, 65% to 90% were seen once. This clone has a handful of counts. The ends were cut back, 5 bases at V and 10 bases at J, with 23 bases in the middle. CDR3 size: 14 residues. In germline, CDR1 is DFQATT, CDR2 SNEGSKA (reference sequence).

Sequences were obtained from peripheral blood. The receptor was isolated from a human donor in a cohort sampled during active COVID-19. The rearrangement joins TRBV20-1 to TRBJ1-2; possible D gene TRBD1, 6 bases. CDR3 region: CSAGAGIQGSPYTF. CDR3 DNA sequence: TGCAGTGCTGGTGCTGGGATACAGGGAAGCCCCTACACCTTC.